This entry lists 16 T cell receptor beta chains sequenced from one sample in a study of blood T cells in healthy people across ages. The authors ran a second PCR of 7 to 11 cycles using a sample-barcoded 5' primer and a J-beta primer mix. TCRdb re-analysed the 5' RACE reads in MiXCR, keeping a single row per CDR3 protein. The profile shows 1.4 million to 1.5 million distinct CDR3 sequences, 42% of them singletons. Sequenced material: blood. The receptors come from a woman between 18 and 30 years old in good health.

There are a few counts of this clonotype. The V gene is TRBV7-2, the J gene TRBJ2-1; the D gene is possibly TRBD2 (7 bases). The CDR3 has 15 residues. The V gene's germline CDR1 is SGHTA and CDR2 FQGNSA. V lost 3 bases to trimming and J lost 9 bases, with 18 bases between them. The CDR3 nucleotides read TGTGCCAGCAGCTTGGAAAGGGGGGGGGCAACTGAGCAGTTCTTC. This translates into CASSLERGGATEQFF.

The genes are TRBV12-3 or TRBV12-4 and TRBJ2-1, with D possibly called TRBD1 or TRBD2 (5 bases each). V was clipped by 6 bases and J by 8 bases, with 17 bases between them. The CDR3 extends over 14 amino acids. This CDR3 is CASRLTRGRDEQFF. CDR3 nucleotides: TGTGCCAGCAGGTTGACGAGGGGTCGGGATGAGCAGTTCTTC.

The gene calls are TRBV6-1 and TRBJ2-7; tentative D call: TRBD2 (6 bases). Germline CDR1 MNHNS, CDR2 SASEGT. V was clipped by 3 bases and J by 2 bases, with 11 bases between them. CDR3 length equals 14 residues. The CDR3 is CASSDFAGPYEQYF. The CDR3 nucleotides are TGTGCCAGCAGTGATTTCGCGGGACCCTACGAGCAGTACTTC.

The rearrangement joins TRBV20-1 to TRBJ2-4; 8 nucleotides match TRBD1. The DNA end is a closer match to TRBJ2-7, so the J assignment may be wrong. CDR3 length equals 16 residues. In germline, CDR1 is DFQATT, CDR2 SNEGSKA (reference sequence). The CDR3 sequence is CSARGKDRVKAYEQYF. The DNA for the CDR3 is TGCAGTGCTAGAGGCAAGGACAGGGTAAAAGCCTACGAGCAGTACTTC.

With respect to this clonotype: With a much larger clone just one base away, this may be a read error. This chain uses TRBV29-1 with TRBJ2-1; unclear D gene. The germline V gene has CDR1 SQVTM and CDR2 ANQGSEA. The CDR3 has 11 residues. Deletions cut 5 bases from V and 12 bases from J, with 14 bases between. The CDR3 region is CSVKSGGAQFF. For the CDR3, the DNA is TGCAGCGTTAAGTCGGGCGGTGCGCAGTTCTTC.

The CDR3 sequence is CASSETRIYGYTF. The CDR3 region has the DNA TGTGCCAGCAGTGAAACACGGATCTATGGCTACACCTTC. This chain connects TRBV6-1 to TRBJ1-2, with D unresolved. CDR3 length equals 13 residues. V shed 2 bases and J shed 4 bases, with 8 bases lying between them. The germline V gene has CDR1 MNHNS and CDR2 SASEGT.

This clonotype was counted a few times. V and J are TRBV28 and TRBJ2-5; 8 nucleotides align to TRBD1. Trimming cost V 2 bases and J 4 bases; bases outside gene matches: 6. Germline-derived CDR1 and CDR2 are MDHEN and SYDVKM. The CDR3 has 15 residues. In DNA, the CDR3 is TGTGCCAGCAGTTTACGAAAGGACAGGGCAGAGACCCAGTACTTC. The encoded protein is CASSLRKDRAETQYF.

The CDR3 loop reads CASTGGGLGTEAFF. As DNA, the CDR3 is TGTGCCAGCACAGGGGGCGGGTTGGGCACTGAAGCTTTCTTT. This chain links TRBV6-5 with TRBJ1-1; TRBD1 matches at 8 bases. Germline CDR1 is MNHEY and CDR2 is SVGAGI. V lost 7 bases to trimming and J lost 4 bases; unmatched junction nucleotides: 8. This CDR3 is 14 amino acids long.

The rearrangement joins TRBV7-2 to TRBJ2-2; D unclear. Trimming shortened V by 5 bases and J by 3 bases, and 16 bases separated the two germline ends. The CDR3 totals 16 residues. Per the germline V gene, CDR1 is SGHTA and CDR2 is FQGNSA. CDR3 amino acids: CASSPLFRIDTGELFF. The CDR3 DNA is TGTGCCAGCAGCCCCCTCTTTAGGATAGACACCGGGGAGCTGTTTTTT.

The rearrangement uses TRBV3-1 and TRBJ2-7; TRBD2 matches 7 bases. Germline CDR1 reads LGHDT; CDR2 reads YNNKEL (reference sequence). This CDR3 is built from 14 residues. The ends lost 4 bases at V and 4 bases at J; junction bases unmatched: 7. CDR3 in DNA: TGTGCCAGCAGCCCCCGGTTCGGGGGGTACGAGCAGTACTTC. As protein: CASSPRFGGYEQYF.

This chain links TRBV3-1 with TRBJ2-1; D call uncertain. CDR3 length: 12 residues. Germline CDR1 LGHDT, CDR2 YNNKEL (reference sequence). The V end lost 0 bases, the J end lost 9 bases, and 6 bases lay between the germline ends. CDR3 nucleotides: TGTGCCAGCAGCCAAGAGTGGAGTGAGCAGTTCTTC. Translated: CASSQEWSEQFF.

The chain carries TRBV27 and TRBJ2-5; D may be TRBD1 (6 bases). The last part of the DNA fits TRBJ2-7 better; the J call may be wrong. There are 14 residues in the CDR3. Per the germline V gene, CDR1 is MNHEY and CDR2 is SMNVEV (reference sequence). CDR3 DNA sequence: TGTGCCAGCAGTATGGGGGCGCAGGACTACGAGCAGTACTTC. Translation gives CASSMGAQDYEQYF.

The chain is built from TRBV15 and TRBJ2-5; 8 bases match TRBD2. Germline V gene lookup returns CDR1 LNHNV and CDR2 YYDKDF (reference sequence). V gave up 0 bases and J gave up 11 bases; unmatched junction bases: 11. There are 15 residues in the CDR3. CDR3 in DNA: TGTGCCACCAGCAGAGATCGGGAGGGGAGGAATGAGCAGTACTTC. This sequence encodes CATSRDREGRNEQYF.

The V and J genes are TRBV30 and TRBJ2-7; 10 bases agree with TRBD2. Trimming took 2 bases from V and 2 from J; bases not matched to a gene: 3. This CDR3 comprises 14 residues. Per germline, CDR1 GTSNPN and CDR2 SVGIG (reference sequence). The CDR3 here is CAWSRTSGTYEQYF. In nucleotides, the CDR3 is TGTGCCTGGAGTAGGACTAGCGGAACCTACGAGCAGTACTTC.

A single count supports this clonotype. The gene calls are TRBV6-6 and TRBJ1-1; 12 positions match TRBD1. The CDR3 extends over 16 amino acids. Germline trimming cut 10 bases from V and 4 bases from J; bases unmatched to any gene: 13. Germline V gene lookup returns CDR1 MNHNY and CDR2 SVGAGI (reference sequence). The CDR3 spells CATRPGQGASGTEAFF. The CDR3 DNA reads as TGTGCCACCCGACCGGGACAGGGGGCGTCGGGCACTGAAGCTTTCTTT.

The J gene is TRBJ1-2, the V gene TRBV2; 10 positions match TRBD1. The CDR3 sequence is 15 residues long. J was trimmed by 4 bases and V by 6 bases; bases with no gene match: 8. From germline, CDR1 is SNHLY and CDR2 FYNNEI. CDR3 nucleotide sequence: TGTGCCAGCAGACTGGGACAGGGGAACCCCTATGGCTACACCTTC. Amino acids: CASRLGQGNPYGYTF. Drawing the rest from reference TRBV2 and TRBJ1-2, the complete variable domain is EPEVTQTPSHQVTQMGQEVILRCVPISNHLYFYWYRQILGQKVEFLVSFYNNEISEKSEIFDDQFSVERPDGSNFTLKIRSTKLEDSAMYFCASRLGQGNPYGYTFGSGTRLTVV.